The 22 T cell receptor beta chains below were found in one sample sequenced in a study of CD8+ T cells in alopecia areata. RNA extraction was followed by reverse transcription into cDNA, which acted as the sequencing template. TCRdb keeps only in-frame clones here, not all; method: immunoSEQ multiplex PCR. The sample has roughly 250,000 clones, 60% seen once. Sample treatment: oral pan-JAK inhibitor, 5-10 mg twice daily. The sequencing used CD4+ T cells sorted from blood, collected around week 54, from a patient treated with tofacitinib. These receptors were collected from a human donor with alopecia areata.

The chain couples TRBV4-3 to TRBJ2-7; no reliable D call. The V and J ends lost 0 bases and 6 bases respectively, with 15 bases between them. The CDR3 is 15 amino acids. Germline V gene sequence: CDR1 LGHNA, CDR2 YSLEER. The CDR3 bases are TGCGCCAGCAGCCAAGATCAGACACCGCGGTCCGAGCAGTACTTC. Protein sequence: CASSQDQTPRSEQYF.

The chain employs TRBV4-1 and TRBJ2-7; TRBD1 matches 8 bases. Trimming cost V 5 bases and J 3 bases; bases outside gene matches: 9. This CDR3 is built from 15 residues. Germline V lookup: CDR1 MGHRA, CDR2 YSYEKL. The CDR3 DNA is TGCGCCAGCAGCGGCAGGGACAGGACTCACTACGAGCAGTACTTC. It specifies CASSGRDRTHYEQYF.

The rearrangement links TRBV30 to TRBJ2-7, with D hard to call. Germline CDR1 reads GTSNPN; CDR2 reads SVGIG (reference sequence). This CDR3 comprises 11 residues. V lost 2 bases to trimming and J lost 6 bases, with 8 bases between them. The CDR3 DNA reads as TGTGCCTGGAGTAGAACCGTCGAGCAGTACTTC. Protein: CAWSRTVEQYF. Looking up the rest from reference TRBV30 and TRBJ2-7 gives the full variable domain: SQTIHQWPATLVQPVGSPLSLECTVEGTSNPNLYWYRQAAGRGLQLLFYSVGIGQISSEVPQNLSASRPQDRQFILSSKKLLLSDSGFYLCAWSRTVEQYFGPGTRLTVT.

The rearrangement uses TRBV30 and TRBJ2-5, with D perhaps matching TRBD1 or TRBD2 (5 bases each). There are 14 residues in the CDR3. V lost 3 bases to trimming and J lost 1 base, with 12 bases between them. Germline lookup yields CDR1 GTSNPN and CDR2 SVGIG (reference sequence). The CDR3 spells CAWSLGVFQETQYF. The CDR3 coding sequence is TGTGCCTGGAGCCTGGGGGTGTTCCAAGAGACCCAGTACTTC.

This chain uses TRBV4-1 with TRBJ1-6, with D hard to call. The germline gives CDR1 MGHRA, CDR2 YSYEKL. This CDR3 spans 16 amino acids. Trimming took off 5 bases at V and 5 bases at J, with 16 bases between the two ends. CDR3 nucleotides: TGCGCCAGCAGCGAAGTGGGCAGGCTCAATAATTCACCCCTCCACTTT. Protein: CASSEVGRLNNSPLHF.

The chain recombines TRBV14 with TRBJ2-7; 9 nucleotides agree with TRBD1. Germline CDR1 reads SGHDN; CDR2 reads FVKESK. V dropped 4 bases and J dropped 3; count of bases not matched to a gene: 7. The CDR3 length is 15 residues. The CDR3 nucleotides are TGTGCCAGCAGCCGGGACAGGGTCCGACACTACGAGCAGTACTTC. Residues: CASSRDRVRHYEQYF. Full variable domain (remainder filled in from reference TRBV14 and TRBJ2-7): EAGVTQFPSHSVIEKGQTVTLRCDPISGHDNLYWYRRVMGKEIKFLLHFVKESKQDESGMPNNRFLAERTGGTYSTLKVQPAELEDSGVYFCASSRDRVRHYEQYFGPGTRLTVT.

This clone has only a few counts. The chain employs TRBV30 and TRBJ2-7; a weak D match, TRBD1 (6 bases). Germline values: CDR1 GTSNPN, CDR2 SVGIG (reference sequence). This CDR3 spans 16 amino acids. With 2 bases removed from V and 2 bases from J, the gap between germline ends came to 19 bases. CDR3 in DNA: TGTGCCTGGAGTATAAAAGACAGGCCCTTTCCCTACGAGCAGTACTTC. Encoded protein: CAWSIKDRPFPYEQYF.

The chain has TRBV25-1 and TRBJ2-1, with D possibly being TRBD2 (5 bases). Trimming took 5 bases from V and 3 from J, leaving 8 bases between them. Germline CDR1 reads MGHDK; CDR2 reads SYGVNS. This CDR3 region has 13 residues. The DNA of the CDR3 is TGTGCCAGCAGTACCGGGATCTACAATGAGCAGTTCTTC. Residues: CASSTGIYNEQFF.

The chain couples TRBV14 to TRBJ2-3; 8 positions agree with TRBD1. The CDR3 length is 14 residues. With 4 bases clipped from V and 5 bases from J, the junction kept 5 bases outside the gene matches. The germline gives CDR1 SGHDN, CDR2 FVKESK. CDR3 sequence reads: CASSRDRFLDTQYF. CDR3 nucleotides: TGTGCCAGCAGCCGGGACAGGTTCTTAGATACGCAGTATTTT.

The V call is TRBV5-1, the J call TRBJ1-2, with 7 bases lining up with TRBD1. The V gene end was trimmed by 3 bases and the J gene end by 6 bases; junction bases not matched to a gene: 2. The CDR3 spans 12 residues. The germline V gene encodes CDR1 SGHRS and CDR2 YFSETQ. DNA for the CDR3: TGCGCCAGCAGCTCAGGGGGGCATGGCTACACCTTC. Translating gives CASSSGGHGYTF.

The rearrangement links TRBV5-1 to TRBJ2-3, with 7 bases lining up with TRBD1. V shed 0 bases, J shed 2 bases, and the junction held 3 bases outside the gene matches. This CDR3 has 15 amino acids. The germline V gene has CDR1 SGHRS and CDR2 YFSETQ. The chain's CDR3 is CASSLATGPTDTQYF. CDR3 nucleotides: TGCGCCAGCAGCTTGGCGACAGGGCCCACAGATACGCAGTATTTT. Full variable domain (rest looked up from reference TRBV5-1 and TRBJ2-3): KAGVTQTPRYLIKTRGQQVTLSCSPISGHRSVSWYQQTPGQGLQFLFEYFSETQRNKGNFPGRFSGRQFSNSRSEMNVSTLELGDSALYLCASSLATGPTDTQYFGPGTRLTVL.

This clone was counted a few times. The V call is TRBV5-6, the J call TRBJ2-5; 9 bases are shared with TRBD2. This CDR3 comprises 16 residues. Germline values: CDR1 SGHDT, CDR2 YYEEEE. Trimming removed 3 bases from V and 4 bases from J; junction bases left unmatched: 10. The CDR3 here is CASSSSSGVRGETQYF. As DNA, the CDR3 is TGTGCCAGCAGCTCCTCTAGCGGGGTACGAGGAGAGACCCAGTACTTC. Filled out from reference TRBV5-6 and TRBJ2-5, the complete variable domain reads DAGVTQSPTHLIKTRGQQVTLRCSPKSGHDTVSWYQQALGQGPQFIFQYYEEEERQRGNFPDRFSGHQFPNYSSELNVNALLLGDSALYLCASSSSSGVRGETQYFGPGTRLLVL.

The V gene is TRBV30, the J gene TRBJ2-7, with 9 nucleotides matching TRBD1. Germline V lookup: CDR1 GTSNPN, CDR2 SVGIG (reference sequence). J gave up 3 bases and V 6 bases, and 12 bases lay outside the gene matches. The length of the CDR3 is 15 residues. This CDR3 reads CACTRRDRGIYEQYF. The CDR3 nucleotides are TGTGCCTGCACTCGTCGAGACAGGGGGATCTACGAGCAGTACTTC.

This clone was seen a few times. The chain joins TRBV25-1 to TRBJ1-2; D call uncertain. CDR3 length equals 13 residues. CDR1 and CDR2 (germline): MGHDK, SYGVNS. With 2 bases removed from V and 2 bases from J, the gap between germline ends came to 6 bases. DNA of the CDR3: TGTGCCAGCAGTGAAGGTCTCAACTATGGCTACACCTTC. Its translation is CASSEGLNYGYTF.

The rearrangement uses TRBV29-1 and TRBJ1-1; the D is unclear. This CDR3 is built from 12 residues. Trimming left V 5 bases short and J 1 base short, with 8 bases between. Germline lookup yields CDR1 SQVTM and CDR2 ANQGSEA. CDR3 nucleotide sequence: TGCAGCGTTCTGATTAAGAACACTGAAGCTTTCTTT. Translation gives CSVLIKNTEAFF. The full variable domain, rest sourced from reference TRBV29-1 and TRBJ1-1, is SAVISQKPSRDICQRGTSLTIQCQVDSQVTMMFWYRQQPGQSLTLIATANQGSEATYESGFVIDKFPISRPNLTFSTLTVSNMSPEDSSIYLCSVLIKNTEAFFGQGTRLTVV.

The CDR3 sequence: CASSFGQGSTPLHF. CDR3 DNA: TGTGCCAGCAGCTTCGGACAGGGGTCGACACCCCTCCACTTT. The rearrangement links TRBV5-6 to TRBJ1-6; 9 bases align to TRBD1. V trimming: 2 bases; J trimming: 11 bases; junction bases outside the gene matches: 5. The CDR3 has 14 residues. Per the germline V gene, CDR1 is SGHDT and CDR2 is YYEEEE. The full variable domain, in which reference TRBV5-6 and TRBJ1-6 provide the parts outside the CDR3, is DAGVTQSPTHLIKTRGQQVTLRCSPKSGHDTVSWYQQALGQGPQFIFQYYEEEERQRGNFPDRFSGHQFPNYSSELNVNALLLGDSALYLCASSFGQGSTPLHFGNGTRLTVT.

This clone was seen a few times. V usage is TRBV7-9 and J usage is TRBJ1-1; 9 nucleotides align to TRBD1. CDR1 and CDR2 from the germline V gene are SEHNR and FQNEAQ (reference sequence). V lost 5 bases to trimming and J lost 6 bases; unmatched junction nucleotides: 7. The CDR3 is made up of 14 amino acids. The CDR3 is CASSPLGQGAEAFF. The DNA of the CDR3 is TGTGCCAGCAGCCCATTGGGACAGGGAGCTGAAGCTTTCTTT.

This clone was detected once. This chain uses TRBV4-1 with TRBJ1-6; tentative D call: TRBD1 (5 bases). Deletions cut 0 bases from V and 3 bases from J, with 15 bases between. Germline V lookup: CDR1 MGHRA, CDR2 YSYEKL. The length of the CDR3 is 18 residues. The CDR3 sequence is CASSQDGGREGYNSPLHF. CDR3 in DNA: TGCGCCAGCAGCCAAGATGGTGGCAGGGAGGGCTATAATTCACCCCTCCACTTT.

This clone was picked up a small number of times. The chain is built from TRBV25-1 and TRBJ2-7, with D possibly being TRBD1 (6 bases). The CDR3 runs to 14 residues. CDR1 MGHDK and CDR2 SYGVNS come from the germline V gene. Trimming stripped 3 bases from V and 5 bases from J, with 14 bases between. DNA of the CDR3: TGTGCCAGCAGTGAGGCTGGGGGCGACAACGAGCAGTACTTC. Translated: CASSEAGGDNEQYF.

The CDR3 loop is CASSPPQRAGELFF. In DNA form, the CDR3 reads TGTGCCAGCTCACCACCTCAGCGGGCCGGGGAGCTGTTTTTT. The gene calls are TRBV18 and TRBJ2-2; TRBD2 is a possible D gene (6 bases). The V end was cut by 0 bases, the J end by 6 bases, with 8 bases between. This CDR3 has 14 amino acids. From germline, CDR1 is KGHSH and CDR2 LQKENI. Looking up the rest from reference TRBV18 and TRBJ2-2 gives the full variable domain: NAGVMQNPRHLVRRRGQEARLRCSPMKGHSHVYWYRQLPEEGLKFMVYLQKENIIDESGMPKERFSAEFPKEGPSILRIQQVVRGDSAAYFCASSPPQRAGELFFGEGSRLTVL.

This chain connects TRBV30 to TRBJ1-3; the D is unclear. The germline V gene has CDR1 GTSNPN and CDR2 SVGIG (reference sequence). V lost 2 bases, J lost 0 bases, and 8 bases lay in between. This CDR3 comprises 14 residues. This CDR3 is CAWSYSHSGNTIYF. The CDR3 bases are TGTGCCTGGAGTTACAGCCACTCTGGAAACACCATATATTTT.

This clone came up once. The chain couples TRBV25-1 to TRBJ2-2, with D possibly being TRBD2 (6 bases). The CDR3 loop spans 16 amino acids. The ends were cut back, 1 base at V and 6 bases at J, with 15 bases in the middle. In germline, CDR1 is MGHDK, CDR2 SYGVNS. The DNA for the CDR3 is TGTGCCAGCAGTGAATTTGGAGGGTTGAAGGCCGGGGAGCTGTTTTTT. Translation gives CASSEFGGLKAGELFF. The variable domain in full, with the rest retrieved from reference TRBV25-1 and TRBJ2-2, is EADIYQTPRYLVIGTGKKITLECSQTMGHDKMYWYQQDPGMELHLIHYSYGVNSTEKGDLSSESTVSRIRTEHFPLTLESARPSHTSQYLCASSEFGGLKAGELFFGEGSRLTVL.